Listed below are T cell receptor beta chains from one sample, sequenced in a study of Graves' ophthalmopathy and Graves' hyperthyroidism. TCRdb passed the multiplex PCR reads through MiXCR, listing each CDR3 protein once. The sample yields under 350,000 distinct CDR3 sequences, roughly 15% seen once. Sequences were obtained from peripheral blood. These receptors originate from an adult man with Graves' ophthalmopathy. Each CDR3 is given with its conserved first and last residue. D genes are given only for firm matches.

D: NA
V: TRBV20-1
CDR3: CSATRDASNQPQHF

D: TRBD1
V: TRBV19
CDR3: CASSVLTGGTTVSGNTIYF

D: NA
V: TRBV4-2
CDR3: CASSQDRRNEKLFF

D: NA
V: TRBV3-1
CDR3: CASSQGVAGTGAYEQYF

D: NA
V: TRBV6-1
CDR3: CASSEDSPNQPQHF

D: NA
V: TRBV7-9
CDR3: CASSLFFVEEETQYF

D: TRBD1
V: TRBV29-1
CDR3: CSVEETTGTGNYEQYF

D: NA
V: TRBV28
CDR3: CASNRGRSYGYTF

D: NA
V: TRBV20-1
CDR3: CSAGAVQGEGYGYTF

D: TRBD1
V: TRBV11-2
CDR3: CASSPTSWDRGTEAFF

D: TRBD2
V: TRBV20-1
CDR3: CSATGGNSYEQYF

D: NA
V: TRBV11-2
CDR3: CASSLDYRSVRGTEAFF

D: NA
V: TRBV5-1
CDR3: CASSLVPQGMNTEAFF

D: TRBD1
V: TRBV6-1
CDR3: CASTRTGKGTQYF

D: NA
V: TRBV19
CDR3: CASSPKAKNIQYF

D: NA
V: TRBV2
CDR3: CASALYITDTQYF

D: NA
V: TRBV6-5
CDR3: CAARGAGEAFF

D: NA
V: TRBV4-1
CDR3: CASSQEGGLRGNQPQHF